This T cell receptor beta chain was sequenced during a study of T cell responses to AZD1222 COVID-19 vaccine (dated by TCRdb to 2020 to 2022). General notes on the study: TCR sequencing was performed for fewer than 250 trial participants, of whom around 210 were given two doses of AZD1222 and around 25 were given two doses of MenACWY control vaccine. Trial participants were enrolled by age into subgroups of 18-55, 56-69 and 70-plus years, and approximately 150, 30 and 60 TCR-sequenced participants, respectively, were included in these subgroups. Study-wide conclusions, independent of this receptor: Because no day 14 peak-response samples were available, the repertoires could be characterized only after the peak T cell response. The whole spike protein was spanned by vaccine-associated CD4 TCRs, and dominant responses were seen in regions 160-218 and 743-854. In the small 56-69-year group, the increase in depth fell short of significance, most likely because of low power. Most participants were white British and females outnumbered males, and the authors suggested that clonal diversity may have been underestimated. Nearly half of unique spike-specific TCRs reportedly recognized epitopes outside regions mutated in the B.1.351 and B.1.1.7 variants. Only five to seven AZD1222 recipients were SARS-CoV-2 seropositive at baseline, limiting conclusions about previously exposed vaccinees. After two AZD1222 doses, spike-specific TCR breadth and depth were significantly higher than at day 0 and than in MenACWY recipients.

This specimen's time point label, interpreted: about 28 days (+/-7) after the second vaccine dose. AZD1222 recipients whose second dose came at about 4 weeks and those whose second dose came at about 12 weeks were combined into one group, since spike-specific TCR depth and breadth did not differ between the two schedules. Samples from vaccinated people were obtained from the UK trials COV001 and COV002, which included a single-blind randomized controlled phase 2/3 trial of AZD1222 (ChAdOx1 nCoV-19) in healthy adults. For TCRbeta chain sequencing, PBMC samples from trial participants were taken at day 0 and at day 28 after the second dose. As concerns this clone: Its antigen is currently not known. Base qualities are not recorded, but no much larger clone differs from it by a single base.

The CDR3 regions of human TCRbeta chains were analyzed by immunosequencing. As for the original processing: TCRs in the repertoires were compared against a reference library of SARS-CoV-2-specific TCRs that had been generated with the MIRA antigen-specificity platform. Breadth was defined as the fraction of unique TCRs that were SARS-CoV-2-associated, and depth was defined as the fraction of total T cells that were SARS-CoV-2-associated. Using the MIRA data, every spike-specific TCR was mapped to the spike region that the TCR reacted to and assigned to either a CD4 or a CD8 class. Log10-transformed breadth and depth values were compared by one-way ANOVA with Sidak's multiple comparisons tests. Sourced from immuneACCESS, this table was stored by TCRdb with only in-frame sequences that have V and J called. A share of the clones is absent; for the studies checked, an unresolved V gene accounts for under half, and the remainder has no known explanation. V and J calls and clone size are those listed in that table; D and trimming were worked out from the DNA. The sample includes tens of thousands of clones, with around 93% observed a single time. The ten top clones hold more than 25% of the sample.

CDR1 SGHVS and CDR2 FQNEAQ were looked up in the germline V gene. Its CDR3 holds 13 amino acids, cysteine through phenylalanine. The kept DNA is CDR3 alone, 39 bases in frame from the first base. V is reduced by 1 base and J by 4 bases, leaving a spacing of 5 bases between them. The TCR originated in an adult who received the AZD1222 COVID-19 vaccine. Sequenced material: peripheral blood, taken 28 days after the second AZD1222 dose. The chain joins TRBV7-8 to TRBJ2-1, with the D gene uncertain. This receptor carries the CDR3 CASSLGEYNEQFF. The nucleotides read TGTGCCAGCAGCTTAGGAGAATACAATGAGCAGTTCTTC.